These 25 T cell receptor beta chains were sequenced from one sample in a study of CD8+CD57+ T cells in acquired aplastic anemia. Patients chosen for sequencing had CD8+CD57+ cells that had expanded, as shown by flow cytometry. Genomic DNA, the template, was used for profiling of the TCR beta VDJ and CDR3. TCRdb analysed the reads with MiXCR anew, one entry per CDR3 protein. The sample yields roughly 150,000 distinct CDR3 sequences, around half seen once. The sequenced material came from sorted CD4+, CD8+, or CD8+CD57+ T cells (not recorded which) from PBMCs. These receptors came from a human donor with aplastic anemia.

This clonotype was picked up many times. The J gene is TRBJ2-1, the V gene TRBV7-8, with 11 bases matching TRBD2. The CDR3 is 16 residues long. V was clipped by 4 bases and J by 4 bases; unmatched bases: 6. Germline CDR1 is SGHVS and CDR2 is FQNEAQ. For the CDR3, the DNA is TGTGCCAGCAGCTCCCTAGCGGGAGGAAGTTACAATGAGCAGTTCTTC. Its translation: CASSSLAGGSYNEQFF.

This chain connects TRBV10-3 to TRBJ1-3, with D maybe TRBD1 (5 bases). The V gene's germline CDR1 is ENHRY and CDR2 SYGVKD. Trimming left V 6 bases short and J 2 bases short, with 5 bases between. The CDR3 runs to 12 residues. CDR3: CAIRGAGNTIYF. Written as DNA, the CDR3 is TGTGCCATCAGGGGGGCTGGAAACACCATATATTTT.

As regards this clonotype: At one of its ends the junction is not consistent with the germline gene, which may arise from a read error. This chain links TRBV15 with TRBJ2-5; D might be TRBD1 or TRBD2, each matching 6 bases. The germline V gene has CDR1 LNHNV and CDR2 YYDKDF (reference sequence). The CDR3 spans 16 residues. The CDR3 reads CATSRGFRGGQGTQYF. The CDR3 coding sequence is TGTGCCACCAGCAGAGGTTTCAGGGGAGGCCAAGGGACCCAGTACTTC.

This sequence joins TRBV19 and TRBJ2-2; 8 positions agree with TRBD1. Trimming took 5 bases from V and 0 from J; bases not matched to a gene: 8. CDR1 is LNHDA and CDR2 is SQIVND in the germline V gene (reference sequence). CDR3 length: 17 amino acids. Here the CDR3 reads CASSPSPGQANTGELFF. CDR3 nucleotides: TGTGCCAGTAGTCCCAGCCCGGGACAGGCGAACACCGGGGAGCTGTTTTTT.

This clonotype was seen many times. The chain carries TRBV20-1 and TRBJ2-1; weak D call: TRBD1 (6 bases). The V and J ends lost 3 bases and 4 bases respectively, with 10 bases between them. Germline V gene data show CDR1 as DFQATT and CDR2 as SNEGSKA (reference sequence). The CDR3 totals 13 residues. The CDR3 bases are TGCAGTGCTAGGGACAGACTATACAATGAGCAGTTCTTC. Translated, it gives CSARDRLYNEQFF.

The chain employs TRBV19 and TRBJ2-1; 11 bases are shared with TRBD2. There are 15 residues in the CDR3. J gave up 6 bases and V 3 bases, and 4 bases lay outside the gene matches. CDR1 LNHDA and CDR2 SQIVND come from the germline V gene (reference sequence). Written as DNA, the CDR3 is TGTGCCAGTAGTATGGCTAGCGGGGGGTTCAATGAGCAGTTCTTC. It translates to CASSMASGGFNEQFF.

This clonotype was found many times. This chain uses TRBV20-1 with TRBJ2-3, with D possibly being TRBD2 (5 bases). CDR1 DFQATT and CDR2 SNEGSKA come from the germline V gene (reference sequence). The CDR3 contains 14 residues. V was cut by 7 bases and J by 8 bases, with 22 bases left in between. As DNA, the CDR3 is TGCAGTGGGAGATCGAACTGGAAAGGAGGTACGCAGTATTTT. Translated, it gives CSGRSNWKGGTQYF.

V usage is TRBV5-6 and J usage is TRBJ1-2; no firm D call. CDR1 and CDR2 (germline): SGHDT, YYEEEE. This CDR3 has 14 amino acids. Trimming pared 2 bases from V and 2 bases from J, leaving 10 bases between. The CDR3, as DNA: TGTGCCAGCAGCTTTGCAGAGTCAAACTATGGCTACACCTTC. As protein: CASSFAESNYGYTF.

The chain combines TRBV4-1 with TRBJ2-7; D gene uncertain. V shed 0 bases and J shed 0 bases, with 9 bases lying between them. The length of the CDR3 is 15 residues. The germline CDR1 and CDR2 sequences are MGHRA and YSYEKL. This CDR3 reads CASSQDPSFSYEQYF. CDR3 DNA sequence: TGCGCCAGCAGCCAAGATCCCAGTTTCTCCTACGAGCAGTACTTC.

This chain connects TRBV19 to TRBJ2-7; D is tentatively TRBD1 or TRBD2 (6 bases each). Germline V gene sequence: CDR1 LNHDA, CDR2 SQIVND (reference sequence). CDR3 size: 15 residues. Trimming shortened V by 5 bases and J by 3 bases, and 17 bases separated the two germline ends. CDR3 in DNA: TGTGCCAGTAGTGTACAGGGAGGAGGGAGCTACGAGCAGTACTTC. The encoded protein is CASSVQGGGSYEQYF. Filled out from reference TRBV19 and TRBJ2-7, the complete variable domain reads DGGITQSPKYLFRKEGQNVTLSCEQNLNHDAMYWYRQDPGQGLRLIYYSQIVNDFQKGDIAEGYSVSREKKESFPLTVTSAQKNPTAFYLCASSVQGGGSYEQYFGPGTRLTVT.

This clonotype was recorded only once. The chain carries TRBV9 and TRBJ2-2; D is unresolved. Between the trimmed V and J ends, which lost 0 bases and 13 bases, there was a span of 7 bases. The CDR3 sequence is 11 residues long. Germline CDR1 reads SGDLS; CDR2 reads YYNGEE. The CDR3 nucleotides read TGTGCCAGCAGCGTAGCAGGCGTGCTGTTTTTT. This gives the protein CASSVAGVLFF.

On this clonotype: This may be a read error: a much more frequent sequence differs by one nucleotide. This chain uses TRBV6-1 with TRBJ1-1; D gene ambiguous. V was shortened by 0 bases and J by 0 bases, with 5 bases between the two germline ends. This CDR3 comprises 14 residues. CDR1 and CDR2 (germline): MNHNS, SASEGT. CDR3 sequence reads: CASSEAGLNTEAFF. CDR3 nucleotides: TGTGCCAGCAGTGAAGCAGGCCTGAACACTGAAGCTTTCTTT.

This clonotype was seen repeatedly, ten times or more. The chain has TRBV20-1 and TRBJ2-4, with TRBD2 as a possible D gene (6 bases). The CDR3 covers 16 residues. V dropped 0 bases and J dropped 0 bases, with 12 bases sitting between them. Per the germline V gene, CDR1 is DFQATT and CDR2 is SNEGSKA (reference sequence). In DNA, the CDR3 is TGCAGTGCTAGAGACTCCTTGGGACTAGCCAAAAACATTCAGTACTTC. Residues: CSARDSLGLAKNIQYF.

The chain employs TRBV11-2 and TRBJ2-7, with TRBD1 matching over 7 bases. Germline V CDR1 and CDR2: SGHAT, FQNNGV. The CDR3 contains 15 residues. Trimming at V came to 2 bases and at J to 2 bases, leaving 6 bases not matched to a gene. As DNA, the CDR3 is TGTGCCAGCAGCTTAAGTATGGGGACAGCCTACGAGCAGTACTTC. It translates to CASSLSMGTAYEQYF.

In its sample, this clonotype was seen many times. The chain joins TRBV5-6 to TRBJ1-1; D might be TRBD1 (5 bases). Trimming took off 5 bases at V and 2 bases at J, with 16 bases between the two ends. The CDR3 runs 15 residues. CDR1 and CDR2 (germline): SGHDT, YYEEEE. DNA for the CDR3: TGTGCCAGCAGTTCCAGCAGGGTGGGCAACACTGAAGCTTTCTTT. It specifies CASSSSRVGNTEAFF.

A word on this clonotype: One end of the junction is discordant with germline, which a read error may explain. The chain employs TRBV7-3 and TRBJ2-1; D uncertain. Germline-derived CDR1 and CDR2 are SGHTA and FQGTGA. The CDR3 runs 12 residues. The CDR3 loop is CASSSSYDEPFF. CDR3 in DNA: TGTGCCAGCAGCTCCTCTTACGATGAGCCGTTCTTC.

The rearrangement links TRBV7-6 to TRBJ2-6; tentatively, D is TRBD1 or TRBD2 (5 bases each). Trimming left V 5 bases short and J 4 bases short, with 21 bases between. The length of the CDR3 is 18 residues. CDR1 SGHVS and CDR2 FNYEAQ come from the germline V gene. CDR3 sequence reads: CASSLEGMGVTGANVLTF. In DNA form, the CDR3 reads TGTGCCAGCAGCCTAGAGGGGATGGGGGTTACAGGGGCCAACGTCCTGACTTTC.

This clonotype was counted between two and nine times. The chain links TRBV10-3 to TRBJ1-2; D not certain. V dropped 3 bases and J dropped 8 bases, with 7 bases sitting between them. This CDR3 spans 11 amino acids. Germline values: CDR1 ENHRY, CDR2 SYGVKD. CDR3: CAISDDQGYTF. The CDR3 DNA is TGTGCCATCAGTGACGATCAGGGCTACACCTTC.

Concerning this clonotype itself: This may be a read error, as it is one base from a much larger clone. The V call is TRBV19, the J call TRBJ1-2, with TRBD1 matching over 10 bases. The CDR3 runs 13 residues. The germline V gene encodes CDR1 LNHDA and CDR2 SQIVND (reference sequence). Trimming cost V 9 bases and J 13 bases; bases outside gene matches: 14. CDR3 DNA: TGTGCCAGCCCTTTTATCAGGGACAGGGGTCCCACCTTC. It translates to CASPFIRDRGPTF.

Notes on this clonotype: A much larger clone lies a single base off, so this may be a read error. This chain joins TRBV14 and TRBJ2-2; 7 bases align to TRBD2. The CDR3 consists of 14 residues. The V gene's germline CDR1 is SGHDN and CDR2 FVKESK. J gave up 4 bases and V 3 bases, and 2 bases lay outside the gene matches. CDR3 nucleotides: TGTGCCAGCAGCCAGGGGACTACCACCGGGGAGCTGTTTTTT. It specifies CASSQGTTTGELFF.

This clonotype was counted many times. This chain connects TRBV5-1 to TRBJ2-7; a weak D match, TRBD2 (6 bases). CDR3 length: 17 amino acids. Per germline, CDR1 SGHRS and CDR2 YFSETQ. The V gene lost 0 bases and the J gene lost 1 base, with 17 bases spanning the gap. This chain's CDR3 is CASSLGLAPMRSYEQYF. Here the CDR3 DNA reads TGCGCCAGCAGCTTGGGGCTAGCGCCGATGCGGTCCTACGAGCAGTACTTC.

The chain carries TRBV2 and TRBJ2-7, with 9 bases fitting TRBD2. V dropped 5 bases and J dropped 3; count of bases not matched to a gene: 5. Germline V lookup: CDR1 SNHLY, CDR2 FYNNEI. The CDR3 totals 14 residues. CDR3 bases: TGTGCCAGCAGTTATCAGCGGGGGGTCTACGAGCAGTACTTC. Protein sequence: CASSYQRGVYEQYF.

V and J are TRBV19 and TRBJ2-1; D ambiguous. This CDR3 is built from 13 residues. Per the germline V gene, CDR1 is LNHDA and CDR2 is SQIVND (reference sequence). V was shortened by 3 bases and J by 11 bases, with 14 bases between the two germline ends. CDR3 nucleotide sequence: TGTGCCAGTAGTATCGGGCTCTTAGACAAGCAGTTCTTC. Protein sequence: CASSIGLLDKQFF.

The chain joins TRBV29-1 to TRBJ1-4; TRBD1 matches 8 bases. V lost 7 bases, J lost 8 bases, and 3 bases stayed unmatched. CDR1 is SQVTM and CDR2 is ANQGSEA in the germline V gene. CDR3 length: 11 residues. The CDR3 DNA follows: TGCAGCGCTGGGGACAGGGAAAAACTGTTTTTT. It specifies CSAGDREKLFF.

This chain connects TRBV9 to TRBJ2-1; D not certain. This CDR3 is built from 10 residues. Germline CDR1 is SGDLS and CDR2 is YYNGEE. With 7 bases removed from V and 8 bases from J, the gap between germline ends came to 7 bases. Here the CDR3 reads CASGFYEQFF. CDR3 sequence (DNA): TGTGCCAGCGGATTTTATGAGCAGTTCTTC.